Listed below are T cell receptor beta chains from one sample, sequenced in a study of blood T cell repertoires in COVID-19. This table comes from immunoSEQ multiplex PCR, and its TCRdb copy is limited to in-frame clones, with some not included. This table has about 69,000 clones, 90% appearing once. The material sequenced was peripheral blood. These TCRs come from a woman aged 18-29 years with acute or convalescent COVID-19. Both conserved end residues are part of each CDR3. A D gene is named only where the DNA matches it firmly. Size tells how often a clone was seen (once, few, many) or the class of an expanded clone, and some rows leave it out.

j_gene	d_gene	len	abundance	v_gene	CDR3nt	CDR3aa
TRBJ1-5	TRBD1	18	once	TRBV5-4	TGTGCCAGCAGCTTGGGTCGGGACAGGTTTTATAGCAATCAGCCCCAGCATTTT	CASSLGRDRFYSNQPQHF
TRBJ1-1	NA	14	NA	TRBV3-1/TRBV3-2	TGTGCCAGCAGCCTTTCCTCGACGGGTAATAAAGCTTTCTTT	CASSLSSTGNKAFF
TRBJ2-7	TRBD1	15	NA	TRBV10-3	TGTGCCATCAGATCACCCGGGACAGGGTCCTACGAGCAGTACTTC	CAIRSPGTGSYEQYF
TRBJ2-3	TRBD1	14	NA	TRBV9	TGTGCCAGCAACCCGACAGGGGGGAGAGATACGCAGTATTTT	CASNPTGGRDTQYF
TRBJ2-7	NA	16	NA	TRBV3-1/TRBV3-2	TGTGCCAGCAGCCAAGATGTTGCAGGGGTGTCCCTCGAGCAGTACTTC	CASSQDVAGVSLEQYF
TRBJ1-2	NA	13	NA	TRBV10-2	TGCGCCAGCAGTGAGATTTCAGACTATGGCTACACCTTC	CASSEISDYGYTF
TRBJ1-2	TRBD1	15	NA	TRBV5-1	TGCGCCAGCAGCCCAGGACAGGGCTTCTGGCGTGGCTACACCTTC	CASSPGQGFWRGYTF
TRBJ1-1	TRBD1	18	few	TRBV6-2/TRBV6-3	TGTGCCAGCAGTTACTCGAGAATAGGGGACAGGAGGTCGGCTGAAGCTTTCTTT	CASSYSRIGDRRSAEAFF
TRBJ1-5	NA	13	once	TRBV24-1	TGTGCCACCAGTGATAGGAGGGGACAGCCCCAGCATTTT	CATSDRRGQPQHF
TRBJ1-2	NA	13	NA	TRBV10-2	TGCGCCAGCAGCAACGGACAGAACTATGGCTACACCTTC	CASSNGQNYGYTF
TRBJ2-1	NA	14	few	TRBV9	TGTGCCAGCAGCGTAGGAGGTCTACTCAATGAGCAGTTCTTC	CASSVGGLLNEQFF
TRBJ1-2	TRBD1	18	NA	TRBV7-8	TGTGCCAGCAGCTTAGACACAAACCGCGGGACAGGCAACTATGGCTACACCTTC	CASSLDTNRGTGNYGYTF
TRBJ2-1	TRBD2	12	NA	TRBV5-1	TGCGCCAGCAGCTTGGAGGGCGGGAGGAACTTCTTC	CASSLEGGRNFF
TRBJ2-6	TRBD1	20	NA	TRBV13	TGTGCCAGCAGCTCCCAGCGAATAAGGGACAGGGGGCTTGGGGCCAACGTCCTGACTTTC	CASSSQRIRDRGLGANVLTF
TRBJ1-4	NA	13	NA	TRBV6-2/TRBV6-3	TGTGCCAGCAGTCGCCTGCGAGGTGAAAAACTGTTTTTT	CASSRLRGEKLFF
TRBJ1-1	NA	15	NA	TRBV7-2	TGTGCCAGCAGCCCAAACCCCCGACAGTACACTGAAGCTTTCTTT	CASSPNPRQYTEAFF
TRBJ1-2	NA	15	NA	TRBV13	TGTGCCAGCAGCTTAGGTTGGCCGGGTTCCTATGGCTACACCTTC	CASSLGWPGSYGYTF
TRBJ2-5	TRBD2	14	NA	TRBV2	TGTGCCAGCAGTTGGGGGACTAGCCTCGAGACCCAGTACTTC	CASSWGTSLETQYF
TRBJ2-3	TRBD2	16	NA	TRBV27	TGTGCCAGCAGTCCGGGACTAGCGGGGCCCCGAGGGACGCAGTATTTT	CASSPGLAGPRGTQYF
TRBJ1-6	TRBD1	15	once	TRBV27	TGTGCCAGCAGTTCCTTTTTTAAAACAACAGGGGCCCTCCACTTT	CASSSFFKTTGALHF
TRBJ1-5	TRBD1	15	NA	TRBV6-6	TGTGCCAGCAGTCCGGACGACAGGGGATACCAGCCCCAGCATTTT	CASSPDDRGYQPQHF
TRBJ2-1	TRBD2	20	few	TRBV15	TGTGCCACCAGCAGAGATCGGACTAGCGGGCCGCTTAGCTCCTACAATGAGCAGTTCTTC	CATSRDRTSGPLSSYNEQFF
TRBJ2-7	NA	13	NA	TRBV7-9	TGTGCCAGCAGCTTAGGCCCACTTGACGAGCAGTACTTC	CASSLGPLDEQYF
TRBJ1-1	NA	15	NA	TRBV5-1	TGCGCCAGCAGCCATAATCCCAACAAGAACACTGAAGCTTTCTTT	CASSHNPNKNTEAFF
TRBJ2-3	TRBD2	13	once	TRBV11-2	TGTGCCAGCAGACGGGGGGGCACAGATACGCAGTATTTT	CASRRGGTDTQYF
TRBJ1-1	NA	13	NA	TRBV6-5	TGTGCCGGGGGCAGGGGCATGAACACTGAAGCTTTCTTT	CAGGRGMNTEAFF
TRBJ2-1	NA	16	once	TRBV4-3	TGCGCCAGCAGCAAGGGTCCGGGACTCCGCTACAATGAGCAGTTCTTC	CASSKGPGLRYNEQFF
TRBJ2-1	NA	13	NA	TRBV12-3/TRBV12-4	TGTGCCAGCAGCTCGGGAGAGGGGCATGAGCAGTTCTTC	CASSSGEGHEQFF
TRBJ2-3	NA	16	NA	TRBV7-9	TGTGCCAGCAGGTCACAGACAATAACCTCCACAGATACGCAGTATTTT	CASRSQTITSTDTQYF
TRBJ2-1	NA	14	NA	TRBV10-1	TGCGCCAGCAGTGGGTCGCCGGGTATGGATGAGCAGTTCTTC	CASSGSPGMDEQFF
TRBJ2-4	NA	15	NA	TRBV19	TGTGCCAGTAGAACGACACGTCTAGCCAAAAACATTCAGTACTTC	CASRTTRLAKNIQYF
TRBJ1-3	NA	13	NA	TRBV29-1	TGCAGCGTTGAACCTCGCTCTGGAAACACCATATATTTT	CSVEPRSGNTIYF
TRBJ2-7	TRBD1	14	NA	TRBV19	TGTGCCAGTAGTATCGGAGGGACAGGCTCCGAGCAGTACTTC	CASSIGGTGSEQYF
TRBJ1-6	NA	14	NA	TRBV28	TGTGCCAGCAGTTTAACGGGGGATAATTCACCCCTCCACTTT	CASSLTGDNSPLHF
TRBJ2-1	TRBD2	16	few	TRBV7-6	TGTGCCAGCAGCTCGAGACTAGCGAGAGAAATGGATGAGCAGTTCTTC	CASSSRLAREMDEQFF
TRBJ2-2	NA	14	NA	TRBV30	TGTGCCTGGAGTGTACTTAGGGGTACCGGGGAGCTGTTTTTT	CAWSVLRGTGELFF
TRBJ2-2	NA	13	once	TRBV12-3/TRBV12-4	TGTGCCAGCAGTCCCTCTAGAACCGGGGAGCTGTTTTTT	CASSPSRTGELFF
TRBJ1-4	TRBD1	15	NA	TRBV5-1	TGCGCCAGCAGCTGGGGGACAGGGGTAGATGAAAAACTGTTTTTT	CASSWGTGVDEKLFF
TRBJ2-3	NA	18	NA	TRBV4-2	TGTGCCAGCAGCCAAGATTTACCCGGGGTGTGGTCCACAGATACGCAGTATTTT	CASSQDLPGVWSTDTQYF
TRBJ1-5	NA	17	NA	TRBV16	TGTGCCAGCAGCCAAGAGATCGTTCGGTCAAGCAATCAGCCCCAGCATTTT	CASSQEIVRSSNQPQHF
TRBJ1-2	NA	14	NA	TRBV19	TGTGCCAGTAGTTACGCGGGGACTTTGGATGGCTACACCTTC	CASSYAGTLDGYTF
TRBJ1-5	NA	11	NA	TRBV6-5	TGTGCCAGCAAGTCGAGTGGGCCCCAGCATTTT	CASKSSGPQHF
TRBJ2-5	NA	13	once	TRBV29-1	TGCAGCGTCTCACAGGGAATCCAAGAGACCCAGTACTTC	CSVSQGIQETQYF
TRBJ2-2	NA	15	NA	TRBV5-5	TGTGCCAGCAGCCAGACTACAGGGAACGCCGGGGAGCTGTTTTTT	CASSQTTGNAGELFF
TRBJ1-4	TRBD1	16	NA	TRBV6-1	TGTGCCAGCAGTGATCGGCGAGGACAGGGTGGAGAAAAACTGTTTTTT	CASSDRRGQGGEKLFF
TRBJ1-5	TRBD1	13	NA	TRBV2	TGTGCCAGCAGTGAAACAGGGGGTCAGCCCCAGCATTTT	CASSETGGQPQHF